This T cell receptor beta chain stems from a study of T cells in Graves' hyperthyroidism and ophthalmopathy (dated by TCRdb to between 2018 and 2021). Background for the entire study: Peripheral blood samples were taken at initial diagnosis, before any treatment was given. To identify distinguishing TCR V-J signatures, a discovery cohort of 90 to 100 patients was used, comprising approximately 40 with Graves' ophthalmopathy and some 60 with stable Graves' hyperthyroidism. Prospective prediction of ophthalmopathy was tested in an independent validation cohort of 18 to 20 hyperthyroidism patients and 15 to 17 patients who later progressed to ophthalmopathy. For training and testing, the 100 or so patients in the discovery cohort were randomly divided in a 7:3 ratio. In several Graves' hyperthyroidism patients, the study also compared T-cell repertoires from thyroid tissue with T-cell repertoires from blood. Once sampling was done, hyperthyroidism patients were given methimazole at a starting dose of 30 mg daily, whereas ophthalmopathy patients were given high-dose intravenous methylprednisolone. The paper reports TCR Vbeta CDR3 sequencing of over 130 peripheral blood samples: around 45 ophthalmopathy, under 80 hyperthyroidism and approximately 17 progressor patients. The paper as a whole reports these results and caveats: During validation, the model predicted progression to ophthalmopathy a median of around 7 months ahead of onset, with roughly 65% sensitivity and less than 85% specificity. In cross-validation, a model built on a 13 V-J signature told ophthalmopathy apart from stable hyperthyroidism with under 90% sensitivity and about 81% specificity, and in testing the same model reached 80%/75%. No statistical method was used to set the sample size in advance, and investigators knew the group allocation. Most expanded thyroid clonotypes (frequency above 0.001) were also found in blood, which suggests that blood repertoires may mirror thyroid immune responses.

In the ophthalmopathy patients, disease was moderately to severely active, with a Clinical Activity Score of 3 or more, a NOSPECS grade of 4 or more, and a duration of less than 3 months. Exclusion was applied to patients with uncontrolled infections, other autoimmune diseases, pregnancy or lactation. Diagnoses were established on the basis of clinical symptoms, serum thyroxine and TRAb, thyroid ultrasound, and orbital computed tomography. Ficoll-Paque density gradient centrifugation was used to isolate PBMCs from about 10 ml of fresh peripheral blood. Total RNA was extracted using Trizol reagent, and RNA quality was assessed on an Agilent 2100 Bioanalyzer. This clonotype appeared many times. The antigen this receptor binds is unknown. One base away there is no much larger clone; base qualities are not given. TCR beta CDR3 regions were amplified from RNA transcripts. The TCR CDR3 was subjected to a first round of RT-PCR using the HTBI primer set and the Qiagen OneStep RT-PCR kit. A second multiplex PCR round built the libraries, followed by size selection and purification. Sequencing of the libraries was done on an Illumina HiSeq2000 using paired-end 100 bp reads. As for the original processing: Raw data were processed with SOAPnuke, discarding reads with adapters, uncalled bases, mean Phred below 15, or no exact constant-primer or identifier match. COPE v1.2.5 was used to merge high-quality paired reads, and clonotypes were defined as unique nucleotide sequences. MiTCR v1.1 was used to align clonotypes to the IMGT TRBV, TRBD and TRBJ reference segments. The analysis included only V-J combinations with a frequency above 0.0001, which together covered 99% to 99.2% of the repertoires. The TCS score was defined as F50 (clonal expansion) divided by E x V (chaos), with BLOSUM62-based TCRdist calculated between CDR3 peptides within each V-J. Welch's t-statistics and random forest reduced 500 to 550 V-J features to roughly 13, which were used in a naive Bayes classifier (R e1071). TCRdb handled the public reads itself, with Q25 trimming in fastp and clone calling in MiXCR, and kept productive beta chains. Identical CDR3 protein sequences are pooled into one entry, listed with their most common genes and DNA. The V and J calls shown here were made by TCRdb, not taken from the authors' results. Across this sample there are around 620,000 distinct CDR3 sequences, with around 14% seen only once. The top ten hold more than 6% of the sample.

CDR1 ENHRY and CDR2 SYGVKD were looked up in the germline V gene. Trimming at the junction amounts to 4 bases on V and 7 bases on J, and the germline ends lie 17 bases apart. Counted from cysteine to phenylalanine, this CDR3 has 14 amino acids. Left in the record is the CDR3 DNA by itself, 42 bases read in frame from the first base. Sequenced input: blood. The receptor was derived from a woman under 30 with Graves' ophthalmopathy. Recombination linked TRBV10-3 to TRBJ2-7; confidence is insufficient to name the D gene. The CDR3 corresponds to CAISVEGQHREQYF. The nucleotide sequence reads TGTGCCATCAGTGTGGAAGGTCAACACCGGGAGCAGTACTTC.